These 26 T cell receptor beta chains share one sample of origin, sequenced in a study of T cell changes during pregnancy in multiple sclerosis. Sequencing was performed with immunoSEQ multiplex PCR; in TCRdb, only in-frame clones are kept and a portion is missing. This table holds about 60,000 clones, around 90% found once. Here the sequenced sample was peripheral blood, taken in the second trimester of pregnancy. The receptor set was obtained from a female donor in good health, enrolled as a control in a pregnancy study.

The chain recombines TRBV7-6 with TRBJ2-4; tentative D call: TRBD1 (5 bases). Per germline, CDR1 SGHVS and CDR2 FNYEAQ. The CDR3 length is 13 residues. V was trimmed by 6 bases and J by 6 bases, leaving 12 bases between them. CDR3 amino acids: CASSYNDRNIQYF. In nucleotides, the CDR3 is TGTGCCAGCAGTTATAATGACAGAAACATTCAGTACTTC.

The chain combines TRBV30 with TRBJ1-6; the D gene is possibly TRBD1 (5 bases). The CDR3 length is 14 residues. CDR1 and CDR2 (germline): GTSNPN, SVGIG (reference sequence). V shed 0 bases and J shed 8 bases, with 11 bases lying between them. The CDR3 DNA is TGTGCCTGGAGTGTTCGGGGGACGGATTCACCCCTCCACTTT. It encodes CAWSVRGTDSPLHF.

This sequence joins TRBV27 and TRBJ1-1; 9 nucleotides agree with TRBD1. Germline loops: CDR1 MNHEY, CDR2 SMNVEV (reference sequence). The junction had 8 bases not matched to a gene; V was cut back by 5 bases and J by 4 bases. The CDR3 sequence is 15 residues long. The CDR3 sequence: CASSIEQGARTEAFF. The CDR3 bases are TGTGCCAGCAGTATAGAACAGGGGGCGCGCACTGAAGCTTTCTTT.

This clone was picked up one time. Here the CDR3 reads CASSLVGLGLASYEQYF. CDR3 sequence (DNA): TGTGCCAGCAGCTTGGTTGGTTTGGGACTAGCTTCCTACGAGCAGTACTTC. The V gene is TRBV5-4, the J gene TRBJ2-7; 9 bases map to TRBD2. V was clipped by 0 bases and J by 1 base; unmatched bases: 8. The CDR3 has 17 residues. The V gene's germline CDR1 is SGHNT and CDR2 YYREEE (reference sequence).

This rearrangement joins TRBV6-1 to TRBJ1-1; D is undetermined. The V end lost 6 bases, the J end lost 6 bases, and 14 bases lay between the germline ends. CDR1 is MNHNS and CDR2 is SASEGT in the germline V gene. The CDR3 has 13 residues. The CDR3 here is CASRWGGFAEAFF. In DNA form, the CDR3 reads TGTGCCAGCAGGTGGGGAGGGTTCGCTGAAGCTTTCTTT.

J is TRBJ1-1 and V is TRBV28; D unresolved. This CDR3 spans 13 amino acids. Germline CDR1 MDHEN, CDR2 SYDVKM. V lost 2 bases, J lost 5 bases, and 9 bases lay in between. The CDR3 DNA reads TGTGCCAGCAGTTTAATGAGAGATACTGAAGCTTTCTTT. This encodes CASSLMRDTEAFF.

The chain is built from TRBV13 and TRBJ2-7; weak D call: TRBD2 (5 bases). This CDR3 spans 14 amino acids. V lost 4 bases, J lost 2 bases, and 12 bases lay in between. In germline, CDR1 is PRHDT, CDR2 FYEKMQ (reference sequence). This CDR3 reads CASSSWTATYEQYF. CDR3 coding DNA: TGTGCCAGCAGCTCCTGGACTGCTACCTACGAGCAGTACTTC.

This clone is a singleton in its sample. Here the CDR3 reads CASSLIVLGGRVEKLFF. The DNA for the CDR3 is TGTGCCAGCAGTTTAATCGTGCTGGGGGGGCGGGTAGAAAAACTGTTTTTT. The rearrangement joins TRBV28 to TRBJ1-4, with a weak D call TRBD1 (6 bases). The CDR3 totals 17 residues. Germline V lookup: CDR1 MDHEN, CDR2 SYDVKM. Trimming left V 2 bases short and J 8 bases short, with 21 bases between.

The V and J genes are TRBV4-1 and TRBJ1-2; 7 nucleotides match TRBD1. V lost 3 bases to trimming and J lost 0 bases; unmatched junction nucleotides: 4. CDR1 is MGHRA, CDR2 YSYEKL, per germline. CDR3 length: 15 residues. The chain's CDR3 is CASSQAGGPNYGYTF. Written as DNA, the CDR3 is TGCGCCAGCAGCCAGGCAGGGGGTCCTAACTATGGCTACACCTTC.

The chain has TRBV6-5 and TRBJ2-3; 7 bases map to TRBD2. The CDR3 runs to 12 residues. CDR1 is MNHEY, CDR2 SVGAGI, per germline. V trimming: 6 bases; J trimming: 6 bases; junction bases outside the gene matches: 3. Here the CDR3 reads CASRGEGDTQYF. The DNA for the CDR3 is TGTGCCAGCAGGGGGGAGGGGGATACGCAGTATTTT.

V gene TRBV7-2 combines with J gene TRBJ2-4; TRBD2 agrees at 9 bases. CDR1 SGHTA and CDR2 FQGNSA come from the germline V gene. V was pared by 5 bases and J by 9 bases, with 8 bases of the junction left unmatched. The CDR3 loop spans 14 amino acids. The CDR3 loop is CASSTGTSRGIQYF. DNA for the CDR3: TGTGCCAGCAGCACCGGGACTAGCAGGGGCATTCAGTACTTC.

The chain recombines TRBV2 with TRBJ1-3; the D gene is possibly TRBD1 (5 bases). V dropped 3 bases and J dropped 2 bases, with 20 bases sitting between them. CDR1 is SNHLY and CDR2 is FYNNEI in the germline V gene. This CDR3 contains 18 residues. CDR3 sequence: CASSDPMGGKSTGNTIYF. CDR3 in DNA: TGTGCCAGCAGTGACCCTATGGGGGGGAAGAGTACTGGAAACACCATATATTTT.

The CDR3 sequence is CASSPSGGRGYEQYF. For the CDR3, the DNA is TGCGCCAGCAGCCCCTCTGGCGGGAGAGGCTACGAGCAGTACTTC. This chain uses TRBV4-1 with TRBJ2-7; 7 positions agree with TRBD2. Germline V lookup: CDR1 MGHRA, CDR2 YSYEKL. V lost 4 bases to trimming and J lost 3 bases; unmatched junction nucleotides: 9. The CDR3 has 15 amino acids.

This rearrangement joins TRBV28 to TRBJ2-7, with 10 nucleotides matching TRBD2. The germline V gene encodes CDR1 MDHEN and CDR2 SYDVKM. This CDR3 comprises 14 residues. Germline trimming cut 5 bases from V and 6 bases from J; bases unmatched to any gene: 7. CDR3 region: CASSNLAGVREQYF. Here the CDR3 DNA reads TGTGCCAGCAGTAATCTAGCGGGAGTACGCGAGCAGTACTTC.

DNA for the CDR3: TGTGCCAGCAGCCGATACCAGGGGGTCGCAGATACGCAGTATTTT. It yields the protein CASSRYQGVADTQYF. This chain connects TRBV11-2 to TRBJ2-3; 7 nucleotides match TRBD1. Germline CDR1 SGHAT, CDR2 FQNNGV. The V gene end was trimmed by 5 bases and the J gene end by 4 bases; junction bases not matched to a gene: 9. This CDR3 is built from 15 residues.

The rearrangement links TRBV10-1 to TRBJ1-1, with no clear D. Trimming removed 0 bases at V and 6 bases at J, with 11 bases between. Per the germline V gene, CDR1 is WNHNN and CDR2 is SYGVQD (reference sequence). This CDR3 is 14 amino acids long. Here the CDR3 DNA reads TGCGCCAGCAGTGAGTCCACCCCCGAGGCTGAAGCTTTCTTT. It encodes CASSESTPEAEAFF.

The V gene is TRBV5-4, the J gene TRBJ2-2, with 7 bases that match TRBD1. V trimming: 2 bases; J trimming: 1 base; junction bases outside the gene matches: 2. This CDR3 comprises 15 residues. Germline assignment: CDR1 SGHNT and CDR2 YYREEE (reference sequence). The CDR3 nucleotides read TGTGCCAGCAGCTTATGGACAGGGAACACCGGGGAGCTGTTTTTT. Translated, it gives CASSLWTGNTGELFF.

The chain couples TRBV2 to TRBJ2-3; 16 bases agree with TRBD2. The length of the CDR3 is 16 residues. V dropped 3 bases and J dropped 11; count of bases not matched to a gene: 8. CDR1 is SNHLY, CDR2 FYNNEI, per germline. As DNA, the CDR3 is TGTGCCAGCAGTGACGGGACTAGCGGGAGGGCGAAGGGGCAGTATTTT. As protein: CASSDGTSGRAKGQYF.

The rearrangement joins TRBV5-4 to TRBJ1-2, with TRBD1 matching over 8 bases. V lost 4 bases and J lost 0; bases outside the gene matches: 11. The CDR3 has 17 residues. In germline, CDR1 is SGHNT, CDR2 YYREEE (reference sequence). DNA of the CDR3: TGTGCCAGCAGCCAGGGGGCTTACGATCTAACTAACTATGGCTACACCTTC. This sequence encodes CASSQGAYDLTNYGYTF.

The chain has TRBV5-6 and TRBJ2-1; 12 bases are shared with TRBD2. There are 15 residues in the CDR3. Trimming at V came to 4 bases and at J to 9 bases, leaving 8 bases not matched to a gene. Germline V CDR1 and CDR2: SGHDT, YYEEEE. CDR3: CASSRGLAGIGEQFF. Here the CDR3 DNA reads TGTGCCAGCAGCCGGGGACTAGCGGGCATCGGTGAGCAGTTCTTC.

The V gene is TRBV25-1, the J gene TRBJ2-7; 7 bases are a match to TRBD2. CDR3 length equals 13 residues. Looked up from germline, CDR1 is MGHDK and CDR2 is SYGVNS. Trimming removed 6 bases from V and 1 base from J; junction bases left unmatched: 3. CDR3 in amino acids: CASRPSGSYEQYF. CDR3 bases: TGTGCCAGCAGACCTAGCGGATCCTACGAGCAGTACTTC.

This sequence joins TRBV19 and TRBJ1-2, with 7 bases lining up with TRBD1. Germline V lookup: CDR1 LNHDA, CDR2 SQIVND (reference sequence). This CDR3 has 15 residues. V trimming: 6 bases; J trimming: 0 bases; junction bases outside the gene matches: 7. CDR3 residues: CASRPDRVPNYGYTF. In nucleotides, the CDR3 is TGTGCCAGTAGACCCGACAGGGTTCCTAACTATGGCTACACCTTC. The whole variable domain, filled in from reference TRBV19 and TRBJ1-2, reads DGGITQSPKYLFRKEGQNVTLSCEQNLNHDAMYWYRQDPGQGLRLIYYSQIVNDFQKGDIAEGYSVSREKKESFPLTVTSAQKNPTAFYLCASRPDRVPNYGYTFGSGTRLTVV.

This clone was detected once. The chain joins TRBV11-2 to TRBJ1-5; D is possibly TRBD1 (5 bases). V was cut by 4 bases and J by 0 bases, with 10 bases left in between. This CDR3 contains 15 residues. Germline-derived CDR1 and CDR2 are SGHAT and FQNNGV. CDR3 region: CASSSSRDSNQPQHF. The CDR3 DNA reads TGTGCCAGCAGCTCATCCAGGGATAGCAATCAGCCCCAGCATTTT.

The CDR3 coding sequence is TGTGCCAGCAGTTCACCGGGACTAGCGGGAGGGTACGAGCAGTACTTC. Translation gives CASSSPGLAGGYEQYF. The rearrangement links TRBV28 to TRBJ2-7; 16 nucleotides match TRBD2. CDR3 length: 16 residues. J was trimmed by 4 bases and V by 4 bases; bases with no gene match: 4. The V gene's germline CDR1 is MDHEN and CDR2 SYDVKM. The full variable domain, with the rest looked up from reference TRBV28 and TRBJ2-7, is DVKVTQSSRYLVKRTGEKVFLECVQDMDHENMFWYRQDPGLGLRLIYFSYDVKMKEKGDIPEGYSVSREKKERFSLILESASTNQTSMYLCASSSPGLAGGYEQYFGPGTRLTVT.

The chain links TRBV27 to TRBJ2-7, with 7 bases matching TRBD2. The CDR3 has 15 residues. Germline CDR1 is MNHEY and CDR2 is SMNVEV (reference sequence). V shed 6 bases and J 5 bases; nucleotides not matched to a gene: 13. CDR3 in amino acids: CASSPGGWAGDEQYF. The CDR3 DNA reads TGTGCCAGCAGCCCCGGGGGGTGGGCGGGGGACGAGCAGTACTTC.

The rearrangement uses TRBV6-1 and TRBJ1-1; D not certain. Germline CDR1 and CDR2: MNHNS and SASEGT. This CDR3 comprises 14 residues. V was trimmed by 4 bases and J by 0 bases, leaving 9 bases between them. The DNA for the CDR3 is TGTGCCAGCAGTGCGTCGCGGCTGAACACTGAAGCTTTCTTT. Amino acids: CASSASRLNTEAFF.